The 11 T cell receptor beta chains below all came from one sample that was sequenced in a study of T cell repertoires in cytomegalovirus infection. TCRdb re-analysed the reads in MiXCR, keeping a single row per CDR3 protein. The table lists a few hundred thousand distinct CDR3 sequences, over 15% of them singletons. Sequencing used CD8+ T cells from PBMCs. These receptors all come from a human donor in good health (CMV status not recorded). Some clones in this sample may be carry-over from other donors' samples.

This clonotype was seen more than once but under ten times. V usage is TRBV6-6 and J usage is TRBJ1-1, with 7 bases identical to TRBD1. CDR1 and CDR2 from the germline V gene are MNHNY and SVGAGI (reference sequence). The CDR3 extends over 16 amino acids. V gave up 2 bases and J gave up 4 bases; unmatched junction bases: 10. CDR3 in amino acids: CASSYDRAASGTEAFF. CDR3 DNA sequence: TGTGCCAGCAGTTACGACAGGGCCGCGTCGGGCACTGAAGCTTTCTTT.

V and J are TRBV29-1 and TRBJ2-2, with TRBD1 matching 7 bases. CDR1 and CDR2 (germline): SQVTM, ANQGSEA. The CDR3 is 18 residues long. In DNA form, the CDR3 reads TGCAGGCCCCTCCGGGACAGATATAACCTCACGAACACCGGGGAGCTGTTTTTT. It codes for CRPLRDRYNLTNTGELFF.

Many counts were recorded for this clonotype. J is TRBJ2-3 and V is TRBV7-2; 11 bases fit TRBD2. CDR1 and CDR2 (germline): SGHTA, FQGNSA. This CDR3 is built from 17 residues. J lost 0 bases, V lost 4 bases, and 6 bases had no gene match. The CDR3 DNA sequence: TGTGCCAGCAGCTCCCCGACTAGCGGGGTGAGCACAGATACGCAGTATTTT. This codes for CASSSPTSGVSTDTQYF.

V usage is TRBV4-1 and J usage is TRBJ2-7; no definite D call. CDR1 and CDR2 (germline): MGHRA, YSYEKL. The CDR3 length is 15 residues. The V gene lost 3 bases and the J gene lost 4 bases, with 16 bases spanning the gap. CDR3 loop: CASSQDDSLWYEQYF. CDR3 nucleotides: TGCGCCAGCAGCCAGGACGACTCTTTGTGGTACGAGCAGTACTTC.

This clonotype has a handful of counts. The CDR3 DNA reads TGTGCCAGCAGCCACTCGATTTTGGGGAACACTGAAGCTTTCTTT. Residues: CASSHSILGNTEAFF. This sequence joins TRBV6-2 or TRBV6-3 and TRBJ1-1; D ambiguous. CDR1 MNHEY and CDR2 SVGEGT come from the germline V gene. The germline V and J ends were trimmed by 6 bases and 1 base, with 15 bases remaining between them. The CDR3 covers 15 residues.

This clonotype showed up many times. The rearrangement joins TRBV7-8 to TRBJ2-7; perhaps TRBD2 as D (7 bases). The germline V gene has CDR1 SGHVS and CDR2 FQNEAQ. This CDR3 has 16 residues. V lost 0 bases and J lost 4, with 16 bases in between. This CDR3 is CASSLAGEGGFYEQYF. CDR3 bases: TGTGCCAGCAGCTTAGCGGGGGAGGGGGGGTTTTACGAGCAGTACTTC.

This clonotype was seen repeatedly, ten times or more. CDR3 region: CASSPNPVSTDTQYF. CDR3 nucleotide sequence: TGTGCCAGCAGTCCAAACCCGGTTAGCACAGATACGCAGTATTTT. The genes are TRBV28 and TRBJ2-3; D not certain. The CDR3 loop spans 15 amino acids. Germline CDR1 and CDR2: MDHEN and SYDVKM. V lost 5 bases, J lost 0 bases, and 12 bases lay in between.

The CDR3 coding sequence is TGCAGCGTTGCCTGGACAGGGGCGGATGAGCAGTTCTTC. Translation gives CSVAWTGADEQFF. This chain links TRBV29-1 with TRBJ2-1; 9 nucleotides agree with TRBD1. CDR3 length: 13 amino acids. J was trimmed by 8 bases and V by 4 bases; bases with no gene match: 6. The V gene's germline CDR1 is SQVTM and CDR2 ANQGSEA.

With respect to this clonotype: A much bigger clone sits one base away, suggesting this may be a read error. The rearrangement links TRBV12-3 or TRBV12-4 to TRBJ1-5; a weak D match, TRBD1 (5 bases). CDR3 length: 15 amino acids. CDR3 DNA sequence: TGTGCCAGCAGTTTAGGGCCCAGGGTTAATCAGCCCCGGCATTTT. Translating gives CASSLGPRVNQPRHF.

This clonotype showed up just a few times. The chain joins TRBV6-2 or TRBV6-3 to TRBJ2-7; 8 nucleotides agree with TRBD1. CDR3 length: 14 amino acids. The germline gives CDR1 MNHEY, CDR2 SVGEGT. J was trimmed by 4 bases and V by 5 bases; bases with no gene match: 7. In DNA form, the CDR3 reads TGTGCCAGCAGTCAGACGGGACAGGTGTACGAGCAGTACTTC. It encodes CASSQTGQVYEQYF.

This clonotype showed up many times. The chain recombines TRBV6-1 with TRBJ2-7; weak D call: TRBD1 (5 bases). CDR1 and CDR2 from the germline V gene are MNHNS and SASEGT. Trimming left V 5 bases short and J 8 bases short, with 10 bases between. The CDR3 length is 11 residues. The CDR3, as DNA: TGTGCCAGCAGTTCGGACACCAAGCAGTACTTC. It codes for CASSSDTKQYF.